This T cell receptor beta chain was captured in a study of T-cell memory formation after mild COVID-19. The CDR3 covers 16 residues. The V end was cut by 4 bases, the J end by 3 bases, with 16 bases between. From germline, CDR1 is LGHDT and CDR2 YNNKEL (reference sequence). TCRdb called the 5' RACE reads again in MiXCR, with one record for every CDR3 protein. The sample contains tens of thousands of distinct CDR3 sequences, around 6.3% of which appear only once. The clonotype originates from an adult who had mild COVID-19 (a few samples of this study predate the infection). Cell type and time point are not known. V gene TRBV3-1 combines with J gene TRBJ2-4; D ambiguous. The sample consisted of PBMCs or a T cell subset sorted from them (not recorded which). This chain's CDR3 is CASSPVTTSGKNIQYF. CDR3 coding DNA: TGTGCCAGCAGCCCGGTGACCACCTCGGGCAAAAACATTCAGTACTTC.